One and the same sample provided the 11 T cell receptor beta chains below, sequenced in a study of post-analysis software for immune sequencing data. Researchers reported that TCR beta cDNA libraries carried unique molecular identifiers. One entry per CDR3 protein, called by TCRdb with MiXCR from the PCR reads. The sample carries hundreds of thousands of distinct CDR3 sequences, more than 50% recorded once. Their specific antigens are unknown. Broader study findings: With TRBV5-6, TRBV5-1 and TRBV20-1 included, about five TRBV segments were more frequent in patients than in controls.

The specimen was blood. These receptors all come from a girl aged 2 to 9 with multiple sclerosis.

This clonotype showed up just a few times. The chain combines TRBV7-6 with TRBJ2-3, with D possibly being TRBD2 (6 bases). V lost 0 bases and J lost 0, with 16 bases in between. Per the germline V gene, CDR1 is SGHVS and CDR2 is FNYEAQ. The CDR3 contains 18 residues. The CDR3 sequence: CASSLAAGRILSTDTQYF. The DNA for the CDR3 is TGTGCCAGCAGCTTAGCTGCGGGGCGAATCTTAAGCACAGATACGCAGTATTTT.

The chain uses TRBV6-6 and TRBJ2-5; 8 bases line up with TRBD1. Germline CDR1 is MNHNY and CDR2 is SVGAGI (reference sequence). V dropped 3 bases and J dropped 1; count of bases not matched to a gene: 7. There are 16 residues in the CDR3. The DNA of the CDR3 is TGTGCCAGCAGTTATCCGACTACAGGGGGCCAAGAGACCCAGTACTTC. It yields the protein CASSYPTTGGQETQYF.

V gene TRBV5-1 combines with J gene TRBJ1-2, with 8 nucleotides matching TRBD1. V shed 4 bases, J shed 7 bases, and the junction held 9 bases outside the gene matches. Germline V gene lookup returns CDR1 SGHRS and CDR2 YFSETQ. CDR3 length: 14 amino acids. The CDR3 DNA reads TGCGCCAGCAGCCCACGGACAGGGCCTGGTGGCTACACCTTC. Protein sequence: CASSPRTGPGGYTF.

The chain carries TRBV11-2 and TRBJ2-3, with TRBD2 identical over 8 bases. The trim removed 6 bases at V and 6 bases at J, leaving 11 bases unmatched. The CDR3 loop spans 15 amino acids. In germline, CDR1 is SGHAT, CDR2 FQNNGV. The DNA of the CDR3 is TGTGCCAGCAGTAAGACGGGGGGGCCGGAGGATACGCAGTATTTT. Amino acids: CASSKTGGPEDTQYF.

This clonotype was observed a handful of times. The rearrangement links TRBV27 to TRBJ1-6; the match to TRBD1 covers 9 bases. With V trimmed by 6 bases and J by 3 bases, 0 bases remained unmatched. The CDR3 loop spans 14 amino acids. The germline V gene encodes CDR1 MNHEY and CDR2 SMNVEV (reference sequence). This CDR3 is CASRDRGYNSPLHF. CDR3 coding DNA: TGTGCCAGCAGGGACAGGGGCTATAATTCACCCCTCCACTTT.

The CDR3, as DNA: TGTGCCAGCAGCCAAGATTACGGGGTAACTGAAGCTTTCTTT. Residues: CASSQDYGVTEAFF. The chain employs TRBV3-1 and TRBJ1-1; no definite D call. Germline lookup yields CDR1 LGHDT and CDR2 YNNKEL (reference sequence). Trimming shortened V by 0 bases and J by 5 bases, and 10 bases separated the two germline ends. The CDR3 length is 14 residues.

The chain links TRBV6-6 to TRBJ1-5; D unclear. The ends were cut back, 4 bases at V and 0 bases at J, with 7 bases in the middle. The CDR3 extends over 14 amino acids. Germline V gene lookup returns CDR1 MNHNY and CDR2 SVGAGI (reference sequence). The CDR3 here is CASSSQSSNQPQHF. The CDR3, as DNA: TGTGCCAGCAGTTCCCAGTCTAGCAATCAGCCCCAGCATTTT.

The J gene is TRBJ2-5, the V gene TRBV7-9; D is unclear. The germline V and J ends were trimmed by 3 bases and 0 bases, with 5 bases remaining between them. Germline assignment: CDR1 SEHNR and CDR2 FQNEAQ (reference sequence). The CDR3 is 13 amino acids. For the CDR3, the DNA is TGTGCCAGCAGCTTTACCGACCAAGAGACCCAGTACTTC. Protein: CASSFTDQETQYF. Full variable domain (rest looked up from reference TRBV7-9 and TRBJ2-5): DTGVSQNPRHKITKRGQNVTFRCDPISEHNRLYWYRQTLGQGPEFLTYFQNEAQLEKSRLLSDRFSAERPKGSFSTLEIQRTEQGDSAMYLCASSFTDQETQYFGPGTRLLVL.

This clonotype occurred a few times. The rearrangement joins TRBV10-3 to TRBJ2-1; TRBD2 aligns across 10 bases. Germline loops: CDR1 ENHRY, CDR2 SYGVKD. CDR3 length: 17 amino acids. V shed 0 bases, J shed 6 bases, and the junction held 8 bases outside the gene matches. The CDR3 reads CAISESRPSGRSNEQFF. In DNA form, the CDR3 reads TGTGCCATCAGTGAGTCCCGCCCTAGCGGGAGAAGCAATGAGCAGTTCTTC.

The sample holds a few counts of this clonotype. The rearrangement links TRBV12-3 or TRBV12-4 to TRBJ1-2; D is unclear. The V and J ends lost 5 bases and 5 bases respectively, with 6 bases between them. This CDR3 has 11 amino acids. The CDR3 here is CASSTTYGYTF. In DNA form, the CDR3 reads TGTGCCAGCAGTACTACATATGGCTACACCTTC.

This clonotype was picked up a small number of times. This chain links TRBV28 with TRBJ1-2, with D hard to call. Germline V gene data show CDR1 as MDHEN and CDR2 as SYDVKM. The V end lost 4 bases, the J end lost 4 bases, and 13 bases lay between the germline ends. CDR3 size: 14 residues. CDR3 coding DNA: TGTGCCAGCAGTTCCCCCGGACTGAGCTATGGCTACACCTTC. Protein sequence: CASSSPGLSYGYTF.